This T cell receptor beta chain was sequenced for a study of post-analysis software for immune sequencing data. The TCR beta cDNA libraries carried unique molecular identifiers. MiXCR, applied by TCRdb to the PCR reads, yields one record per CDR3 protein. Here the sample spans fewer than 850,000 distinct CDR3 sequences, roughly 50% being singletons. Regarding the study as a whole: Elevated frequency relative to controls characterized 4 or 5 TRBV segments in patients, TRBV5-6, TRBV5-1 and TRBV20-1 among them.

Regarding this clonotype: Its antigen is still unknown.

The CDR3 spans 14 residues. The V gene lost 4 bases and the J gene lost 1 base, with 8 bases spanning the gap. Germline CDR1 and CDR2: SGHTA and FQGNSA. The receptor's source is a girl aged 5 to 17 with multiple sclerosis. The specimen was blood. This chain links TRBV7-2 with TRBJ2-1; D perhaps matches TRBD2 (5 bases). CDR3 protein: CASSWPGSYNEQFF. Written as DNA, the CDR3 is TGTGCCAGCAGCTGGCCGGGGTCCTACAATGAGCAGTTCTTC. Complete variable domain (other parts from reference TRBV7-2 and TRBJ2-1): GAGVSQSPSNKVTEKGKDVELRCDPISGHTALYWYRQSLGQGLEFLIYFQGNSAPDKSGLPSDRFSAERTGGSVSTLTIQRTQQEDSAVYLCASSWPGSYNEQFFGPGTRLTVL.